The next 28 T cell receptor beta chains were all read from a single sample in a study of cytomegalovirus exposure and HLA in healthy donors. Data came from immunoSEQ multiplex PCR; TCRdb stores just in-frame clones and leaves some out. Here the sample spans 200,000 or so clones, roughly 80% being singletons. Sequenced input: PBMCs. These receptors came from a man younger than 35 in good health and CMV-seropositive.

This clone was counted once. V and J are TRBV14 and TRBJ2-7, with TRBD1 matching 12 bases. Unmatched junction bases numbered 7, after V lost 5 bases and J lost 2 bases. There are 16 residues in the CDR3. Per germline, CDR1 SGHDN and CDR2 FVKESK. The CDR3 reads CASSSRDRGRPYEQYF. The CDR3 DNA follows: TGTGCCAGCAGCAGCCGGGACAGGGGGCGACCCTACGAGCAGTACTTC.

The chain employs TRBV28 and TRBJ2-5; TRBD1 is a possible D gene (5 bases). The CDR3 sequence is 14 residues long. The V and J ends lost 2 bases and 9 bases respectively, with 16 bases between them. The V gene's germline CDR1 is MDHEN and CDR2 SYDVKM. CDR3 residues: CASSLAKLLGAQYF. CDR3 in DNA: TGTGCCAGCAGTTTAGCCAAGCTCCTAGGGGCCCAGTACTTC. Full variable domain (missing parts from reference TRBV28 and TRBJ2-5): DVKVTQSSRYLVKRTGEKVFLECVQDMDHENMFWYRQDPGLGLRLIYFSYDVKMKEKGDIPEGYSVSREKKERFSLILESASTNQTSMYLCASSLAKLLGAQYFGPGTRLLVL.

The rearrangement joins TRBV29-1 to TRBJ2-7; a possible D gene is TRBD2 (6 bases). V gave up 0 bases and J gave up 5 bases, with 14 bases separating them. Germline CDR1 is SQVTM and CDR2 is ANQGSEA. This CDR3 is built from 14 residues. The CDR3 bases are TGCAGCGTTGAAGAACTAGCTGGGAAACACGAGCAGTACTTC. Translated, it gives CSVEELAGKHEQYF.

The chain employs TRBV5-6 and TRBJ2-3, with TRBD2 identical over 7 bases. CDR1 SGHDT and CDR2 YYEEEE come from the germline V gene. The CDR3 covers 15 residues. The J segment lost 2 bases and the V segment lost 0 bases, leaving 3 bases of the junction unmatched. The CDR3 spells CASSLVGLDTDTQYF. DNA of the CDR3: TGTGCCAGCAGCTTGGTTGGACTAGACACAGATACGCAGTATTTT.

V gene TRBV6-5 combines with J gene TRBJ1-2, with 7 bases identical to TRBD1. Germline CDR1 is MNHEY and CDR2 is SVGAGI. V lost 0 bases and J lost 2; bases outside the gene matches: 3. The CDR3 sequence is 15 residues long. The chain's CDR3 is CASSYSTGNNYGYTF. The DNA of the CDR3 is TGTGCCAGCAGTTACTCGACAGGGAACAACTATGGCTACACCTTC.

The J gene is TRBJ2-3, the V gene TRBV5-1; 16 bases are a match to TRBD2. Germline V CDR1 and CDR2: SGHRS, YFSETQ. V lost 4 bases and J lost 2; bases outside the gene matches: 7. The length of the CDR3 is 18 residues. CDR3 coding DNA: TGCGCCAGCAGCGTCGGGACTAGCGGGAGGGAGGACACAGATACGCAGTATTTT. Translated: CASSVGTSGREDTDTQYF. The whole variable domain, filled in from reference TRBV5-1 and TRBJ2-3, reads KAGVTQTPRYLIKTRGQQVTLSCSPISGHRSVSWYQQTPGQGLQFLFEYFSETQRNKGNFPGRFSGRQFSNSRSEMNVSTLELGDSALYLCASSVGTSGREDTDTQYFGPGTRLTVL.

The gene calls are TRBV5-6 and TRBJ2-4; 11 bases are a match to TRBD2. Germline CDR1 reads SGHDT; CDR2 reads YYEEEE. Trimming removed 4 bases from V and 4 bases from J; junction bases left unmatched: 7. The CDR3 has 16 residues. The CDR3 nucleotides read TGTGCCAGCAGCAAACTAGCGGGAGTGTGGAAAAACATTCAGTACTTC. It specifies CASSKLAGVWKNIQYF.

The rearrangement uses TRBV30 and TRBJ1-2; tentatively, D is TRBD1 (5 bases). V was trimmed by 0 bases and J by 5 bases, leaving 16 bases between them. The CDR3 extends over 15 amino acids. Germline V gives CDR1 GTSNPN, CDR2 SVGIG (reference sequence). The CDR3 loop is CAWSVSVQGAYGYTF. The CDR3 bases are TGTGCCTGGAGTGTATCGGTTCAAGGGGCGTATGGCTACACCTTC. Drawing the rest from reference TRBV30 and TRBJ1-2, the complete variable domain is SQTIHQWPATLVQPVGSPLSLECTVEGTSNPNLYWYRQAAGRGLQLLFYSVGIGQISSEVPQNLSASRPQDRQFILSSKKLLLSDSGFYLCAWSVSVQGAYGYTFGSGTRLTVV.

This chain connects TRBV5-1 to TRBJ2-3, with TRBD1 matching over 7 bases. Trimming cost V 4 bases and J 4 bases; bases outside gene matches: 6. Germline lookup yields CDR1 SGHRS and CDR2 YFSETQ. This CDR3 region has 14 residues. CDR3: CASSLTGNADTQYF. The CDR3 region has the DNA TGCGCCAGCAGCCTGACAGGGAACGCAGATACGCAGTATTTT.

V usage is TRBV7-9 and J usage is TRBJ2-1, with 12 bases identical to TRBD2. This CDR3 has 17 residues. The germline V gene encodes CDR1 SEHNR and CDR2 FQNEAQ (reference sequence). Trimming at V came to 5 bases and at J to 1 base, leaving 6 bases not matched to a gene. CDR3 sequence: CASSPKLAGGSYNEQFF. In DNA, the CDR3 is TGTGCCAGCAGCCCGAAACTAGCGGGAGGTTCCTACAATGAGCAGTTCTTC.

The V call is TRBV6-5, the J call TRBJ2-7, with TRBD1 identical over 9 bases. Unmatched junction bases numbered 8, after V lost 6 bases and J lost 2 bases. CDR3 length: 15 amino acids. CDR1 and CDR2 (germline): MNHEY, SVGAGI. In DNA, the CDR3 is TGTGCCAGCAGCCCTACAGGGGGCAAGGCCTACGAGCAGTACTTC. It is translated as CASSPTGGKAYEQYF.

This CDR3 reads CATSSGGGQGSSWGNQPQHF. The CDR3, as DNA: TGTGCCACCAGCTCGGGGGGTGGACAAGGGTCCTCATGGGGCAATCAGCCCCAGCATTTT. V usage is TRBV15 and J usage is TRBJ1-5; tentatively, D is TRBD1 (5 bases). Germline CDR1 reads LNHNV; CDR2 reads YYDKDF (reference sequence). V was pared by 5 bases and J by 2 bases, with 28 bases between. The CDR3 spans 20 residues.

This rearrangement joins TRBV7-9 to TRBJ1-1, with D perhaps TRBD1 (6 bases). V lost 5 bases and J lost 1, with 14 bases in between. The germline gives CDR1 SEHNR, CDR2 FQNEAQ (reference sequence). The CDR3 has 15 residues. The CDR3 nucleotides are TGTGCCAGCAGCCCCCGGGACACCCCGAACACTGAAGCTTTCTTT. Protein: CASSPRDTPNTEAFF.

The chain uses TRBV11-1 and TRBJ2-7; D might be TRBD1 (5 bases). The CDR3 has 13 amino acids. V lost 1 base, J lost 4 bases, and 8 bases lay in between. The germline CDR1 and CDR2 sequences are SGHAT and FQDESV (reference sequence). The CDR3 protein is CASSLGQRYEQYF. The CDR3 region has the DNA TGTGCCAGCAGCTTAGGACAGAGATACGAGCAGTACTTC.

The V and J genes are TRBV4-1 and TRBJ2-1, with D unresolved. Trimming left V 0 bases short and J 4 bases short, with 16 bases between. The CDR3 length is 17 residues. Looked up from germline, CDR1 is MGHRA and CDR2 is YSYEKL. This CDR3 reads CASSQELRRNLYNEQFF. The CDR3 DNA is TGCGCCAGCAGCCAAGAATTGAGGCGGAACCTATACAATGAGCAGTTCTTC.

In DNA form, the CDR3 reads TGCAGCGTTCCCCTAGCGGGAGGGCCATATACGCAGTATTTT. Its protein product is CSVPLAGGPYTQYF. The V and J genes are TRBV29-1 and TRBJ2-3; TRBD2 agrees at 12 bases. With 5 bases clipped from V and 7 bases from J, the junction kept 7 bases outside the gene matches. The CDR3 has 14 residues. Germline CDR1 reads SQVTM; CDR2 reads ANQGSEA.

The genes are TRBV18 and TRBJ2-7; a weak D match, TRBD2 (5 bases). The V end lost 5 bases, the J end lost 2 bases, and 10 bases lay between the germline ends. Germline assignment: CDR1 KGHSH and CDR2 LQKENI. There are 13 residues in the CDR3. The CDR3 DNA reads as TGTGCCAGCTCATACGGAGGAGCCTACGAGCAGTACTTC. Its translation: CASSYGGAYEQYF. Based on the CDR3 plus reference TRBV18 and TRBJ2-7, the full variable domain is NAGVMQNPRHLVRRRGQEARLRCSPMKGHSHVYWYRQLPEEGLKFMVYLQKENIIDESGMPKERFSAEFPKEGPSILRIQQVVRGDSAAYFCASSYGGAYEQYFGPGTRLTVT.

The CDR3 reads CSVEEQGRYGYTF. The CDR3 DNA reads as TGCAGCGTTGAGGAACAGGGTCGGTATGGCTACACCTTC. The chain uses TRBV29-1 and TRBJ1-2; tentative D call: TRBD1 (6 bases). Germline CDR1 SQVTM, CDR2 ANQGSEA. This CDR3 region has 13 residues. The ends were cut back, 3 bases at V and 5 bases at J, with 13 bases in the middle.

The chain has TRBV7-2 and TRBJ1-2; D possibly corresponds to TRBD1 (6 bases). The CDR3 consists of 16 residues. Germline values: CDR1 SGHTA, CDR2 FQGNSA. V shed 4 bases and J shed 7 bases, with 22 bases lying between them. CDR3 sequence: CASSSQVGTQGFGYTF. The CDR3 DNA is TGTGCCAGCAGCTCACAAGTTGGGACCCAGGGGTTTGGCTACACCTTC.

The J gene is TRBJ2-7, the V gene TRBV10-3; weak D call: TRBD2 (6 bases). Germline V gene lookup returns CDR1 ENHRY and CDR2 SYGVKD. This CDR3 is built from 15 residues. Trimming left V 11 bases short and J 1 base short, with 21 bases between. This CDR3 is CAAAETGLGSYEQYF. The CDR3, as DNA: TGTGCCGCCGCCGAAACGGGACTGGGTTCCTACGAGCAGTACTTC.

This rearrangement joins TRBV6-5 to TRBJ2-1, with 9 bases aligning to TRBD1. CDR3 size: 12 residues. V shed 4 bases, J shed 15 bases, and the junction held 7 bases outside the gene matches. From germline, CDR1 is MNHEY and CDR2 SVGAGI. The CDR3 nucleotides read TGTGCCAGCAGTTCGCCGGGACAGGGACCGTTCTTC. Its protein product is CASSSPGQGPFF.

The CDR3 sequence: CASSTSPGSWGTEAFF. The DNA for the CDR3 is TGTGCCAGTAGTACGTCCCCGGGATCCTGGGGCACTGAAGCTTTCTTT. The chain joins TRBV19 to TRBJ1-1; D ambiguous. V was cut by 4 bases and J by 4 bases, with 19 bases left in between. This CDR3 region has 16 residues. Germline CDR1 reads LNHDA; CDR2 reads SQIVND (reference sequence).

The V and J genes are TRBV7-9 and TRBJ2-4, with D possibly being TRBD2 (6 bases). V lost 2 bases, J lost 3 bases, and 14 bases lay in between. The germline CDR1 and CDR2 sequences are SEHNR and FQNEAQ (reference sequence). The CDR3 spans 16 residues. CDR3 sequence (DNA): TGTGCCAGCAGCTTAAGGCCGAAGGAGGGCAAAAACATTCAGTACTTC. Its protein is CASSLRPKEGKNIQYF.

The V and J genes are TRBV15 and TRBJ2-1; D is perhaps TRBD2 (5 bases). The CDR3 loop spans 14 amino acids. Germline loops: CDR1 LNHNV, CDR2 YYDKDF (reference sequence). Trimming cost V 2 bases and J 4 bases, with 9 bases left between them. The CDR3 DNA is TGTGCCACCAGCAGACTTCGGGGTTACAATGAGCAGTTCTTC. Translating gives CATSRLRGYNEQFF.

The chain is built from TRBV5-4 and TRBJ2-2, with 12 positions matching TRBD1. The CDR3 runs to 15 residues. From germline, CDR1 is SGHNT and CDR2 YYREEE (reference sequence). The V segment lost 4 bases and the J segment 4 bases; nucleotides outside the gene matches: 2. The CDR3 sequence is CASSRDRGLTGELFF. CDR3 DNA: TGTGCCAGCAGCCGGGACAGGGGGCTCACCGGGGAGCTGTTTTTT.

The chain uses TRBV30 and TRBJ1-2; no clear D gene. The V and J ends lost 1 base and 3 bases respectively, with 9 bases between them. Germline V gives CDR1 GTSNPN, CDR2 SVGIG (reference sequence). CDR3 length: 13 residues. CDR3 bases: TGTGCCTGGAGTGGCCCTACTTACTATGGCTACACCTTC. Amino acids: CAWSGPTYYGYTF.

The rearrangement uses TRBV29-1 and TRBJ2-7; 7 bases fit TRBD2. Per germline, CDR1 SQVTM and CDR2 ANQGSEA. This CDR3 comprises 13 residues. V shed 6 bases and J 5 bases; nucleotides not matched to a gene: 10. The CDR3 sequence: CSVRGGAGDEQYF. DNA of the CDR3: TGCAGCGTAAGAGGCGGCGCGGGGGACGAGCAGTACTTC.

The chain carries TRBV6-5 and TRBJ1-2; 9 nucleotides agree with TRBD1. The CDR3 has 14 residues. V gave up 2 bases and J gave up 6 bases; unmatched junction bases: 4. CDR1 is MNHEY and CDR2 is SVGAGI in the germline V gene. The CDR3 loop reads CASSYGGTGNGYTF. CDR3 nucleotides: TGTGCCAGCAGTTACGGTGGGACAGGGAATGGCTACACCTTC.